This T cell receptor beta chain was observed in a study of blood T cells in healthy people across ages. PCR was performed a second time for roughly 7 to 12 cycles using a sample-barcoded 5' primer and a J-beta primer mix. The authors tagged each cDNA molecule using a template-switch adaptor with 12 random nucleotides. TCRdb ran MiXCR on the 5' RACE reads and lists one entry per CDR3 protein. This sample has 800,000 or so distinct CDR3 sequences, with around 25% found just once. The sample providers were healthy Caucasian people from Russia, aged roughly 6 to 95. Trimming took off 1 base at V and 3 bases at J, with 13 bases between the two ends. The germline CDR1 and CDR2 sequences are SGHDN and FVKESK. The CDR3 covers 15 residues. These data also featured in a second study, about T cells of mothers and their children.

Sequenced material: blood. This sequence joins TRBV14 and TRBJ2-7; D is unclear. This TCR came from a boy under 18 in good health. In DNA, the CDR3 is TGTGCCAGCAGCCAAGGACTCGCGGCCTTCTACGAGCAGTACTTC. The encoded protein is CASSQGLAAFYEQYF.